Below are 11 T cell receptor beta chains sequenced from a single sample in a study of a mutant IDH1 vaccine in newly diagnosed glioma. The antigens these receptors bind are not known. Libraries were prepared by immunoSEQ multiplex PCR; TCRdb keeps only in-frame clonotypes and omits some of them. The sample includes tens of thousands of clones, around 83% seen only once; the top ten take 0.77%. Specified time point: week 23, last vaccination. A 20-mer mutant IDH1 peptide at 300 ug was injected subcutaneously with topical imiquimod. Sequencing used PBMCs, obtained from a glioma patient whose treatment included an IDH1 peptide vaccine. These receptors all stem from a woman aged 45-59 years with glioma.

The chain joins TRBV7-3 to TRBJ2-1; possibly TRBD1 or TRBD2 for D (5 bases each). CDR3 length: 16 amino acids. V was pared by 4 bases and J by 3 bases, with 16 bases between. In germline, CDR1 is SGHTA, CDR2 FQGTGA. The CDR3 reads CASSSGASRLYNEQFF. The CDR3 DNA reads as TGTGCCAGCAGCTCCGGGGCTAGCCGACTCTACAATGAGCAGTTCTTC. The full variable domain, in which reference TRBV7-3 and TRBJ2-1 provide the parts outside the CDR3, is GAGVSQTPSNKVTEKGKYVELRCDPISGHTALYWYRQSLGQGPEFLIYFQGTGAADDSGLPNDRFFAVRPEGSVSTLKIQRTERGDSAVYLCASSSGASRLYNEQFFGPGTRLTVL.

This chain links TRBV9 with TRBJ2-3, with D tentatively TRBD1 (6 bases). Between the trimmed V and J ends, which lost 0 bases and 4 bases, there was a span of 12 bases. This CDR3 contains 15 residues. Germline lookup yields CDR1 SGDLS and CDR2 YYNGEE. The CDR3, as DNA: TGTGCCAGCAGCGTAGGGGGGCTAGGAGCAGATACGCAGTATTTT. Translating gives CASSVGGLGADTQYF.

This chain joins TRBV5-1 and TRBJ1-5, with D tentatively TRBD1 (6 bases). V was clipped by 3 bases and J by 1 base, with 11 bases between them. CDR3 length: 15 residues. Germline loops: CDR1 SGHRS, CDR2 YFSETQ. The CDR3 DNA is TGCGCCAGCAGCTATCAGGGGCTCAGCAATCAGCCCCAGCATTTT. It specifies CASSYQGLSNQPQHF.

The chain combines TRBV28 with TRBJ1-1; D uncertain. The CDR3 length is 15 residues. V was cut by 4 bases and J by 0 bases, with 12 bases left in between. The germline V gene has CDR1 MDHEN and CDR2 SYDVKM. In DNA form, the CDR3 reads TGTGCCAGCAGTTCCCACTACAAGATGAACACTGAAGCTTTCTTT. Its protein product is CASSSHYKMNTEAFF.

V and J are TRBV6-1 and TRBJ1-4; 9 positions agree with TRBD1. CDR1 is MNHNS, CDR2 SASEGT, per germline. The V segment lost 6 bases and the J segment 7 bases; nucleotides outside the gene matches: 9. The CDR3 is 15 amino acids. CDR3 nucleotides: TGTGCCAGCAGGGCAAGGGGACAGGGACGTGAAAAACTGTTTTTT. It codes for CASRARGQGREKLFF.

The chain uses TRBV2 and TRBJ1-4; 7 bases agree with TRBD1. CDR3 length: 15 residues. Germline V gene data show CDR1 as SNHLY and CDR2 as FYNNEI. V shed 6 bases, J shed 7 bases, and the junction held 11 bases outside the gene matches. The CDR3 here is CASSSRDSFAEKLFF. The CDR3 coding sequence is TGTGCCAGCAGCTCACGGGACAGCTTCGCTGAAAAACTGTTTTTT.

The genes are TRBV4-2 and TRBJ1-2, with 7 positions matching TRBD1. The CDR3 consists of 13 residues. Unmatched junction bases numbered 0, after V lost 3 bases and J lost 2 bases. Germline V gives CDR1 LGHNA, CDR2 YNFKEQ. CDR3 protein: CASSQGQNYGYTF. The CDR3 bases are TGTGCCAGCAGCCAGGGACAGAACTATGGCTACACCTTC.

CDR3 nucleotide sequence: TGTGCCAGCAGTCGACAGGGGGCTGAAGCTTTCTTT. This gives the protein CASSRQGAEAFF. This rearrangement joins TRBV6-6 to TRBJ1-1, with TRBD1 matching over 9 bases. Trimming took 5 bases from V and 6 from J; bases not matched to a gene: 1. This CDR3 comprises 12 residues. In germline, CDR1 is MNHNY, CDR2 SVGAGI (reference sequence).

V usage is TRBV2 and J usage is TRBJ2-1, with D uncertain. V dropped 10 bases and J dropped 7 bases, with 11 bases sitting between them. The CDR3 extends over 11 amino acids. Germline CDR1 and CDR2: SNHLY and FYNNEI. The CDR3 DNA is TGTGCCATCTCCGGTGTGAATGAGCAGTTCTTC. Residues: CAISGVNEQFF.

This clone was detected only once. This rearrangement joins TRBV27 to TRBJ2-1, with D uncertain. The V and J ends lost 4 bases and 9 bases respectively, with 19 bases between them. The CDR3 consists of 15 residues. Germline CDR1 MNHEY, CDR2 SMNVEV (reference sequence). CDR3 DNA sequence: TGTGCCAGCAGTTCTTTAGGGTCCCTCGTGGGTGAGCAGTTCTTC. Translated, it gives CASSSLGSLVGEQFF.

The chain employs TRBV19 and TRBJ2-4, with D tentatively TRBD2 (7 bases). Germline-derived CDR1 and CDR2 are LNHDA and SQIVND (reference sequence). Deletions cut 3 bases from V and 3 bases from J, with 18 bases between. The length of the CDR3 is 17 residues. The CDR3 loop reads CASSIWEGDASKNIQYF. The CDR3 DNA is TGTGCCAGTAGTATTTGGGAGGGGGATGCAAGCAAAAACATTCAGTACTTC.